The 8 T cell receptor beta chains below were found in one sample sequenced in a study of response to subunit inactivated influenza vaccine. TCRdb fed the RT-PCR reads into MiXCR, producing one record per CDR3 protein. The sample yields 650,000 to 850,000 distinct CDR3 sequences, about 15% seen once. The material was PBMCs from blood, obtained roughly 2 weeks before vaccination. All receptors derive from a man between 45 and 60 years old who received an inactivated influenza vaccine.

This clonotype was seen more than once but under ten times. The V and J genes are TRBV20-1 and TRBJ1-2; weak D call: TRBD1 (6 bases). Trimming removed 0 bases at V and 6 bases at J, with 17 bases between. The CDR3 contains 15 residues. Germline V gene sequence: CDR1 DFQATT, CDR2 SNEGSKA (reference sequence). The CDR3 is CSARDGGRGRDGYTF. The DNA for the CDR3 is TGCAGTGCTAGAGATGGGGGCAGGGGAAGGGATGGCTACACCTTC.

The gene calls are TRBV6-1 and TRBJ2-7; D unresolved. This CDR3 has 13 amino acids. With 6 bases removed from V and 1 base from J, the gap between germline ends came to 10 bases. Per the germline V gene, CDR1 is MNHNS and CDR2 is SASEGT. The CDR3 DNA reads TGTGCCAGCAGGCTAGGCCCATCCTACGAGCAGTACTTC. As protein: CASRLGPSYEQYF.

At least ten counts were recorded for this clonotype. The chain combines TRBV28 with TRBJ2-7, with a weak D call TRBD1 (6 bases). CDR3 size: 13 residues. The germline V and J ends were trimmed by 6 bases and 1 base, with 10 bases remaining between them. Germline V gene data show CDR1 as MDHEN and CDR2 as SYDVKM. The CDR3 loop reads CASRTGQSYEQYF. The CDR3 bases are TGTGCCAGCAGAACAGGACAGTCCTACGAGCAGTACTTC.

In its sample, this clonotype was seen a few times. The chain employs TRBV6-2 or TRBV6-3 and TRBJ2-1; TRBD2 agrees at 7 bases. V lost 6 bases and J lost 5; bases outside the gene matches: 10. This CDR3 region has 15 residues. The germline CDR1 and CDR2 sequences are MNHEY and SVGEGT. In DNA, the CDR3 is TGTGCCAGCAGAAAGGGACTAACGCAAAACAATGAGCAGTTCTTC. This codes for CASRKGLTQNNEQFF.

This clonotype was seen a handful of times. This sequence joins TRBV18 and TRBJ2-4, with D perhaps being TRBD1 or TRBD2 (6 bases each). V was cut by 2 bases and J by 0 bases, with 11 bases left in between. The CDR3 sequence is 16 residues long. CDR1 KGHSH and CDR2 LQKENI come from the germline V gene. DNA of the CDR3: TGTGCCAGCTCACCAAGGGGGACTTTAGCCAAAAACATTCAGTACTTC. It codes for CASSPRGTLAKNIQYF.

This clonotype came up many times. The rearrangement joins TRBV29-1 to TRBJ2-1, with a tentative D call TRBD2 (5 bases). The germline gives CDR1 SQVTM, CDR2 ANQGSEA. The CDR3 loop spans 14 amino acids. Trimming took off 5 bases at V and 5 bases at J, with 16 bases between the two ends. The CDR3 region is CSVRFLVRDNEQFF. The CDR3 coding sequence is TGCAGCGTTAGGTTTCTAGTGAGGGACAATGAGCAGTTCTTC.

This clonotype was found a few times. This chain connects TRBV12-3 or TRBV12-4 to TRBJ2-1, with TRBD2 matching over 7 bases. The CDR3 consists of 16 residues. The trim removed 2 bases at V and 4 bases at J, leaving 8 bases unmatched. This CDR3 reads CASSLLGLAAYNEQFF. In DNA, the CDR3 is TGTGCCAGCAGTTTACTTGGGCTAGCGGCGTACAATGAGCAGTTCTTC.

The chain combines TRBV6-2 or TRBV6-3 with TRBJ2-5; D remains ambiguous. The germline V gene has CDR1 MNHEY and CDR2 SVGEGT. The CDR3 contains 12 residues. V lost 4 bases to trimming and J lost 7 bases, with 10 bases between them. The CDR3 bases are TGTGCCAGCAGTTCGGAATATGGGACCCAGTACTTC. This encodes CASSSEYGTQYF.